Listed here are 14 T cell receptor beta chains from one sample, sequenced in a study of tumor and adjacent non-tumor tissue in lung cancer. This sample's RNA came from whole unsorted tissue. A modified ARM-PCR protocol with three rounds of nested PCR amplified TCRbeta. TCRdb re-called the multiplex PCR reads with MiXCR, one entry per CDR3 protein. Here the sample spans about 80,000 distinct CDR3 sequences, roughly 76% being singletons. The sequenced sample was lung tumor tissue. These receptors were taken from a woman between 45 and 60 years old with non-small cell lung cancer.

The V and J genes are TRBV28 and TRBJ2-7; D call uncertain. Germline-derived CDR1 and CDR2 are MDHEN and SYDVKM. The CDR3 runs 15 residues. The V end lost 7 bases, the J end lost 5 bases, and 21 bases lay between the germline ends. The CDR3 region is CASNPPGIGYDEQYF. The CDR3 region has the DNA TGTGCCAGCAATCCTCCAGGTATAGGCTACGACGAGCAGTACTTC.

The chain joins TRBV4-2 to TRBJ2-1; 10 bases map to TRBD2. With 0 bases clipped from V and 8 bases from J, the junction kept 10 bases outside the gene matches. This CDR3 is built from 17 residues. From germline, CDR1 is LGHNA and CDR2 YNFKEQ. CDR3 coding DNA: TGTGCCAGCAGCCAAGATTCGGCTAGCGGGAGTTTGTATGAGCAGTTCTTC. Amino acid sequence: CASSQDSASGSLYEQFF.

A word on this clonotype: At one end the junction does not follow the germline gene, possibly because of a read error. The chain carries TRBV11-2 and TRBJ2-1, with D tentatively TRBD2 (5 bases). The germline V gene has CDR1 SGHAT and CDR2 FQNNGV. The CDR3 totals 15 residues. The CDR3 region is CGSSFIAGGHNEQFF. The CDR3 DNA is TGTGGCAGCAGCTTTATAGCAGGAGGACACAATGAGCAGTTCTTC.

In regard to this clonotype: The junction departs from germline at one end; a sequencing error may be responsible. The chain uses TRBV29-1 and TRBJ2-1, with a possible D match to TRBD2 (6 bases). The CDR3 has 16 residues. Germline values: CDR1 SQVTM, CDR2 ANQGSEA. The CDR3 DNA follows: TGCAGCGTTGAAGATGTCGGGGGATTAAACTCAAATGAGCGGTTCTTC. It specifies CSVEDVGGLNSNERFF.

Turning to this clonotype: Because the CDR3 is missing its conserved closing phenylalanine or tryptophan, this is likely a read error. The DNA is omitted, as the CDR3 cannot be located on it reliably, and the CDR3 follows TCRdb's listing. The chain has TRBV12-3 or TRBV12-4 and TRBJ2-7. The CDR3 spans 16 residues, counting both ends. This CDR3 reads CTSSTRERDLPYEQYL.

Regarding this clonotype: The junction differs from germline at one of its ends, possibly a read error. The gene calls are TRBV28 and TRBJ2-3; weak D call: TRBD2 (6 bases). This CDR3 is 15 amino acids long. Germline values: CDR1 MDHEN, CDR2 SYDVKM. CDR3 DNA: TGTGCCATCAGTCCCCCTAGCGCACTCACGGATACGCAGTATTTT. Amino acids: CAISPPSALTDTQYF.

This clonotype has a count of ten or more. The rearrangement links TRBV20-1 to TRBJ2-3; 7 bases fit TRBD2. V lost 6 bases and J lost 5; bases outside the gene matches: 11. CDR1 is DFQATT and CDR2 is SNEGSKA in the germline V gene (reference sequence). The CDR3 is made up of 14 amino acids. The DNA for the CDR3 is TGCAGTGCGGTAGGCGGACTAGTTCTAGATACGCAGTATTTT. Translating gives CSAVGGLVLDTQYF.

A few counts support this clonotype. Because the CDR3 is missing its conserved closing phenylalanine or tryptophan, this is likely a read error. This chain joins TRBV28 and TRBJ1-5; weak D call: TRBD1 (6 bases). The length of the CDR3 is 14 residues. V was trimmed by 6 bases and J by 4 bases, leaving 13 bases between them. CDR1 MDHEN and CDR2 SYDVKM come from the germline V gene. This chain's CDR3 is CASSQDSLNQPQHL. The CDR3 nucleotides read TGTGCCAGCAGCCAGGACAGCCTTAATCAGCCCCAGCATCTT.

Points on this clonotype: An end of the junction differs from the germline gene, which may be a read error. The chain uses TRBV11-1 and TRBJ1-1; D gene ambiguous. The CDR3 totals 15 residues. The germline V gene has CDR1 SGHAT and CDR2 FQDESV (reference sequence). The DNA of the CDR3 is TGTGCCAGCAGCTCCGAGGACTGGTTGATCATTGAAGTTTTCTTT. Protein product: CASSSEDWLIIEVFF.

Points on this clonotype: Given the absence of the conserved phenylalanine or tryptophan at the CDR3 end, a read error is likely. The chain links TRBV11-2 to TRBJ2-1, with D possibly being TRBD2 (6 bases). The CDR3 is 15 residues long. CDR1 and CDR2 (germline): SGHAT, FQNNGV. The CDR3 region has the DNA TGTGCCAGCATCTTAGGAGATAGCGGTAACAATGAGCAGTTCTTA. The encoded protein is CASILGDSGNNEQFL.

The chain has TRBV11-2 and TRBJ1-2; D call uncertain. The germline V and J ends were trimmed by 5 bases and 1 base, with 14 bases remaining between them. From germline, CDR1 is SGHAT and CDR2 FQNNGV. The CDR3 consists of 15 residues. CDR3 region: CASSLRPALNYGYTF. In DNA, the CDR3 is TGTGCCAGCAGCCTCCGACCCGCCCTTAACTATGGCTACACCTTC.

About this clonotype: Lacking the conserved final phenylalanine or tryptophan, this CDR3 likely reflects a read error. The rearrangement joins TRBV4-3 to TRBJ2-7; possibly TRBD1 for D (6 bases). This CDR3 is 14 amino acids long. CDR1 and CDR2 from the germline V gene are LGHNA and YSLEER. Trimming stripped 5 bases from V and 2 bases from J, with 13 bases between. The CDR3 nucleotides are TGCGCCAGCAGCTATTCGACAGGCACCTACGAGCAGTACCTC. Translated: CASSYSTGTYEQYL.

In regard to this clonotype: A junction end diverges from the germline sequence, so it may reflect a read error. The J gene is TRBJ2-1, the V gene TRBV20-1; TRBD1 is a possible D gene (5 bases). CDR1 is DFQATT, CDR2 SNEGSKA, per germline (reference sequence). This CDR3 is 11 amino acids long. CDR3 nucleotides: TGTAGTGTTCAGGGCAACAATGAGCAGTTCTTC. This sequence encodes CSVQGNNEQFF.

This chain connects TRBV12-3 or TRBV12-4 to TRBJ2-7, with D possibly TRBD1 on 5 matching bases. The CDR3 runs 13 residues. V dropped 1 base and J dropped 9 bases, with 13 bases sitting between them. In DNA, the CDR3 is TGTGCCAGCAGTTTAGTGTACGGGCAGGGGCAGTACTTC. Its translation is CASSLVYGQGQYF.